This T cell receptor beta chain was identified during a study of cytomegalovirus exposure and HLA in healthy donors. PCR amplification relied on 60 Vbeta primers (plus 13 Jbeta primers). The data were produced by immunoSEQ multiplex PCR, yet TCRdb's version contains in-frame clones alone and is incomplete. The table for this sample gives over 80,000 clones. Germline V gene sequence: CDR1 MNHEY, CDR2 SVGAGI. Trimming removed 1 base at V and 4 bases at J, with 10 bases between. This CDR3 comprises 14 residues. The specimen sequenced was PBMCs. The chain recombines TRBV6-5 with TRBJ1-1, with TRBD1 as a possible D gene (5 bases). The clonotype was recovered from a girl between 10 and 17 years old in good health and CMV-seropositive. CDR3 protein: CASSYLGLSTEAFF. In DNA, the CDR3 is TGTGCCAGCAGTTACTTGGGGCTTAGCACTGAAGCTTTCTTT.